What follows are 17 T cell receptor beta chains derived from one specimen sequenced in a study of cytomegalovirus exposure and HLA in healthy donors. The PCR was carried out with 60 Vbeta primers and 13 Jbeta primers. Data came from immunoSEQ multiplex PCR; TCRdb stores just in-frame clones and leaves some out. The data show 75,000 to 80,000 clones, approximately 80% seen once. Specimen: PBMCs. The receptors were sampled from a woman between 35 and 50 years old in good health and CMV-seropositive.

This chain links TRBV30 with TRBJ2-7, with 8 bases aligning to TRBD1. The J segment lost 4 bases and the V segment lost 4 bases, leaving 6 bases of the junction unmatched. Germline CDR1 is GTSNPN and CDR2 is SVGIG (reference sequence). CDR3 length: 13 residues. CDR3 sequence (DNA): TGTGCCTGGACCCAGGGGGCGCGGTACGAGCAGTACTTC. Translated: CAWTQGARYEQYF.

CDR3 DNA sequence: TGTGCCAGCAGTACAGGGACCACTGAAGCTTTCTTT. Translating it yields CASSTGTTEAFF. The V call is TRBV5-6, the J call TRBJ1-1, with D perhaps TRBD1 (6 bases). The CDR3 is 12 residues long. Between the trimmed V and J ends, which lost 5 bases and 4 bases, there was a span of 9 bases. Germline CDR1 SGHDT, CDR2 YYEEEE.

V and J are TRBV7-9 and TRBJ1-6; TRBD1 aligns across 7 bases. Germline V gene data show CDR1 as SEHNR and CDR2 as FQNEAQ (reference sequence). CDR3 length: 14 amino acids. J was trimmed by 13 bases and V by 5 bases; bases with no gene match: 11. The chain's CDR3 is CASSSNPRDSPLHF. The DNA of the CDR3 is TGTGCCAGCAGCAGCAATCCCCGGGACAGCCCCCTCCACTTT.

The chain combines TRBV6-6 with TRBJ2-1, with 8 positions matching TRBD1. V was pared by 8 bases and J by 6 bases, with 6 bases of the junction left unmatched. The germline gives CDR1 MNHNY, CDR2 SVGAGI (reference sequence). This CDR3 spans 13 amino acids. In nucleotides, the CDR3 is TGTGCCAGCGCAGGCGGACAGGGCAATGAGCAGTTCTTC. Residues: CASAGGQGNEQFF.

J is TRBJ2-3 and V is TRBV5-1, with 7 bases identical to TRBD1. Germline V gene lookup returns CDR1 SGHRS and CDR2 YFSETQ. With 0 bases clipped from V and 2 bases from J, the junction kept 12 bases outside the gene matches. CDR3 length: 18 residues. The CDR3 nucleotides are TGCGCCAGCAGCTTGGGTGGAGGACAGGCCTCCCACACAGATACGCAGTATTTT. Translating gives CASSLGGGQASHTDTQYF.

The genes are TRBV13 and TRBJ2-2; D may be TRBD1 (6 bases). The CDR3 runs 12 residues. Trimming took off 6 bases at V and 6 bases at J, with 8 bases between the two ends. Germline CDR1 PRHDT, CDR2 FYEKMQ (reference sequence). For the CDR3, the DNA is TGTGCCAGCAGAAAGGGGGCCGGGGAGCTGTTTTTT. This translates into CASRKGAGELFF. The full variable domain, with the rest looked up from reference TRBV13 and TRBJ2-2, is AAGVIQSPRHLIKEKRETATLKCYPIPRHDTVYWYQQGPGQDPQFLISFYEKMQSDKGSIPDRFSAQQFSDYHSELNMSSLELGDSALYFCASRKGAGELFFGEGSRLTVL.

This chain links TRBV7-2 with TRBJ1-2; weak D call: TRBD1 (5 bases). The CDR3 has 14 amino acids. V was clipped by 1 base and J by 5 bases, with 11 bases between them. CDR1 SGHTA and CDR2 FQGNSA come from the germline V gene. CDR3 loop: CASSLGGEGYGYTF. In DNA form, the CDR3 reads TGTGCCAGCAGCTTAGGGGGGGAAGGGTATGGCTACACCTTC.

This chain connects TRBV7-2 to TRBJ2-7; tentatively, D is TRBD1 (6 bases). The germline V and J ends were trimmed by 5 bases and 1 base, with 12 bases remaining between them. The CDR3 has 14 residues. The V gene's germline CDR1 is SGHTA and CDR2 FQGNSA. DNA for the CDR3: TGTGCCAGCAGCCCCGTACAGGGTTCCTACGAGCAGTACTTC. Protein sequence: CASSPVQGSYEQYF.

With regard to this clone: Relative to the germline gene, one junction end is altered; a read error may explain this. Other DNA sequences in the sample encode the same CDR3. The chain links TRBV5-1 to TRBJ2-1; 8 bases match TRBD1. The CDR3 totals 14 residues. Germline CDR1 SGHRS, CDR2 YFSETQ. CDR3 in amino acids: CASSATGGSNGQFF. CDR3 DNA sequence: TGCGCCAGCAGCGCCACAGGGGGTTCCAATGGGCAGTTCTTC. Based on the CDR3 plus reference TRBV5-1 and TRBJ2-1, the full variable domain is KAGVTQTPRYLIKTRGQQVTLSCSPISGHRSVSWYQQTPGQGLQFLFEYFSETQRNKGNFPGRFSGRQFSNSRSEMNVSTLELGDSALYLCASSATGGSNGQFFGPGTRLTVL.

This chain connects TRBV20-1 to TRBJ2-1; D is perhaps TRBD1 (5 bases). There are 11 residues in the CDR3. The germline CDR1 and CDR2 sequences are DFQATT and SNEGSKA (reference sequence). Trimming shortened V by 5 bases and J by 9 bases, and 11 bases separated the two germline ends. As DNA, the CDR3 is TGCAGTGCTTTTCGCAGGGTTGAGCAGTTCTTC. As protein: CSAFRRVEQFF.

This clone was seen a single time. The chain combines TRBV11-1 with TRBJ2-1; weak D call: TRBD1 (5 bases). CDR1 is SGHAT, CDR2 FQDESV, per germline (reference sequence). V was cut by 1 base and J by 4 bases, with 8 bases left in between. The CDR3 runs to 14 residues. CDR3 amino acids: CASSLVTGYNEQFF. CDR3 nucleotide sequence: TGTGCCAGCAGCTTAGTTACAGGATACAATGAGCAGTTCTTC.

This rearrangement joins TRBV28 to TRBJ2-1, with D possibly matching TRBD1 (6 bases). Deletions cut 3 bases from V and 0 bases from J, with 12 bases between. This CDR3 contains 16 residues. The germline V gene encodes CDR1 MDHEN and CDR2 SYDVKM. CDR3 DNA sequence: TGTGCCAGCAGTTTCACTAGGGGGACCTCCTACAATGAGCAGTTCTTC. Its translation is CASSFTRGTSYNEQFF.

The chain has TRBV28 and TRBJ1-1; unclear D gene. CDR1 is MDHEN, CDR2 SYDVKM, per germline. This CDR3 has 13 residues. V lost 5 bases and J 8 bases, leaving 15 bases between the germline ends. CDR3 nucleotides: TGTGCCAGCAGTCTCCCTAGAGTTTCGGAAGCTTTCTTT. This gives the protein CASSLPRVSEAFF. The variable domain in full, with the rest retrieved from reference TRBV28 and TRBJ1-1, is DVKVTQSSRYLVKRTGEKVFLECVQDMDHENMFWYRQDPGLGLRLIYFSYDVKMKEKGDIPEGYSVSREKKERFSLILESASTNQTSMYLCASSLPRVSEAFFGQGTRLTVV.

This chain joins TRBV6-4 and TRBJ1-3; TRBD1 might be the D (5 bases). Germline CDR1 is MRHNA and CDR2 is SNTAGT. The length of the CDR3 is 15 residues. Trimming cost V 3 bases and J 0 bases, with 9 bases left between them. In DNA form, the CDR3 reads TGTGCCAGCAGTGAAACGGGGGGCTCTGGAAACACCATATATTTT. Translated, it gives CASSETGGSGNTIYF.

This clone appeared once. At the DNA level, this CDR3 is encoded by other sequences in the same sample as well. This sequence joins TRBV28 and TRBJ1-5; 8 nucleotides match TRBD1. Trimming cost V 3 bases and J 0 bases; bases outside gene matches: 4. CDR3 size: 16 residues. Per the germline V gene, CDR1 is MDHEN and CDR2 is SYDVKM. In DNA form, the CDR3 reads TGTGCCAGCAGTTTTCTGGACAGGGCTAGCAATCAGCCCCAGCATTTT. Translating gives CASSFLDRASNQPQHF.

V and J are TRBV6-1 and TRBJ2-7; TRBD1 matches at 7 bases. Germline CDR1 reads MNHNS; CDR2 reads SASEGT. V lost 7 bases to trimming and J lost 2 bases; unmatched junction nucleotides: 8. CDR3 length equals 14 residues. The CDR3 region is CASTERDRPYEQYF. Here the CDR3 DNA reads TGTGCCAGCACCGAAAGGGACAGACCCTACGAGCAGTACTTC.

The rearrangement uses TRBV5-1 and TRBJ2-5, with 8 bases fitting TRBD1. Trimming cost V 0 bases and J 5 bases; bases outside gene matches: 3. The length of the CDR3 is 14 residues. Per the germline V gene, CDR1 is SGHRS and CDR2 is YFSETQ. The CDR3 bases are TGCGCCAGCAGCTTGGGGACAGGGTTGGAGACCCAGTACTTC. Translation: CASSLGTGLETQYF.